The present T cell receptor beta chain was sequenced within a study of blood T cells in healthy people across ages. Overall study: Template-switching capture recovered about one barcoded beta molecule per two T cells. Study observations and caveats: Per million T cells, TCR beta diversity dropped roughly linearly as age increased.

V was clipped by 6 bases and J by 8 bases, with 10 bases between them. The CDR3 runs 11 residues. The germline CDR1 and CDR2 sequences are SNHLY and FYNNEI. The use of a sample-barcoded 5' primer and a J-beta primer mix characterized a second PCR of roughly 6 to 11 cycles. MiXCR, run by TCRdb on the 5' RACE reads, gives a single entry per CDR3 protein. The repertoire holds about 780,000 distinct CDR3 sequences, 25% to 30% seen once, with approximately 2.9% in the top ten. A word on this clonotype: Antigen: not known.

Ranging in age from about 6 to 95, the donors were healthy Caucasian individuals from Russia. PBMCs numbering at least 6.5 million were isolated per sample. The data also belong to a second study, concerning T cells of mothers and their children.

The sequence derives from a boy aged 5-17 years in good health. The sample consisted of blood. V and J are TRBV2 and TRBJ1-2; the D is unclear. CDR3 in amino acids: CASSDEGGYTF. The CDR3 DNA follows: TGTGCCAGCAGCGACGAGGGAGGCTACACCTTC.